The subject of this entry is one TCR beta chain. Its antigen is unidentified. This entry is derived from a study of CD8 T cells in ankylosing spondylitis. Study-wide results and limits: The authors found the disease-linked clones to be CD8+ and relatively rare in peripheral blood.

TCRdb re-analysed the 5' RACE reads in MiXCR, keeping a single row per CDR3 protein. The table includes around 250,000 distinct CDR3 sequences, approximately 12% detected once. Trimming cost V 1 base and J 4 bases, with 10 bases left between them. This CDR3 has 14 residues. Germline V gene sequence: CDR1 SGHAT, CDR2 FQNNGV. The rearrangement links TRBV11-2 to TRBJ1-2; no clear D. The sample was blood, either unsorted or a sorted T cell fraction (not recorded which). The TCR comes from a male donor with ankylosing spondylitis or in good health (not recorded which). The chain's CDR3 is CASSLGRVSYGYTF. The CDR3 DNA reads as TGTGCCAGCAGCTTAGGCAGAGTATCCTATGGCTACACCTTC.